These 26 T cell receptor beta chains came from one sample sequenced in a study of OX40 agonist ivuxolimab in advanced cancers. Some clones are missing from TCRdb's copy, which holds only in-frame ones; the method was immunoSEQ multiplex PCR. The sample yields tens of thousands of clones, around 84% seen once. The sample here was CD4+ or CD8+ T cells sorted from blood, taken in a trial of the OX40 agonist ivuxolimab. These receptors all come from an adult with an advanced solid tumor such as melanoma, head and neck, liver or kidney cancer.

This chain uses TRBV5-1 with TRBJ1-4; D is unresolved. Trimming cost V 5 bases and J 7 bases, with 15 bases left between them. CDR1 SGHRS and CDR2 YFSETQ come from the germline V gene. This CDR3 spans 14 amino acids. The CDR3 region has the DNA TGCGCCAGCAGAATTGACTTGGAGGTTGAAAAACTGTTTTTT. It specifies CASRIDLEVEKLFF.

This chain connects TRBV19 to TRBJ1-5; no clear D gene. CDR3 length equals 13 residues. CDR1 LNHDA and CDR2 SQIVND come from the germline V gene (reference sequence). Trimming removed 5 bases from V and 6 bases from J, with 11 bases in between. This CDR3 reads CASSYKDFQPQHF. The CDR3 coding sequence is TGTGCCAGTAGTTATAAGGATTTTCAGCCCCAGCATTTT. The entire variable domain, with the rest obtained from reference TRBV19 and TRBJ1-5, is as follows: DGGITQSPKYLFRKEGQNVTLSCEQNLNHDAMYWYRQDPGQGLRLIYYSQIVNDFQKGDIAEGYSVSREKKESFPLTVTSAQKNPTAFYLCASSYKDFQPQHFGDGTRLSIL.

Points on this clone: The junction departs from the called germline gene at one end, perhaps through a read error. V usage is TRBV30 and J usage is TRBJ1-5; D perhaps matches TRBD1 (6 bases). The CDR3 totals 16 residues. Germline V CDR1 and CDR2: GTSNPN, SVGIG (reference sequence). The CDR3 sequence is CAWSVGGLYSNQSQHF. CDR3 bases: TGTGCCTGGAGTGTAGGGGGGCTATATAGCAATCAGTCCCAGCATTTT.

The rearrangement uses TRBV30 and TRBJ2-7; 10 positions agree with TRBD2. V gave up 4 bases and J gave up 9 bases; unmatched junction bases: 9. Germline assignment: CDR1 GTSNPN and CDR2 SVGIG (reference sequence). This CDR3 is 13 amino acids long. The CDR3 DNA reads TGTGCCTGGAAACTAGCGGGATCAGGTGGGCAGTACTTC. It encodes CAWKLAGSGGQYF.

V usage is TRBV6-5 and J usage is TRBJ1-4; no firm D call. CDR1 is MNHEY and CDR2 is SVGAGI in the germline V gene. This CDR3 comprises 15 residues. The V and J ends lost 6 bases and 8 bases respectively, with 19 bases between them. The DNA of the CDR3 is TGTGCCAGCAGCTTGGGTCGAACCCCAGGAGAAAAACTGTTTTTT. It translates to CASSLGRTPGEKLFF.

The genes are TRBV2 and TRBJ1-2; D is undetermined. V lost 5 bases, J lost 7 bases, and 17 bases lay in between. CDR1 is SNHLY and CDR2 is FYNNEI in the germline V gene. This CDR3 is built from 14 residues. The CDR3 bases are TGTGCCAGCAGTCCGGCAGAGGCTTCGAGTGGCTACACCTTC. Translating gives CASSPAEASSGYTF.

The sample holds one count of this clone. This chain links TRBV28 with TRBJ2-7, with 8 bases matching TRBD2. The CDR3 has 12 residues. Germline V lookup: CDR1 MDHEN, CDR2 SYDVKM. V shed 8 bases and J 2 bases; nucleotides not matched to a gene: 2. This CDR3 reads CASGGGTYEQYF. CDR3 DNA sequence: TGTGCCAGCGGCGGGGGGACCTACGAGCAGTACTTC.

The V gene is TRBV2, the J gene TRBJ1-2; D ambiguous. Germline V gene data show CDR1 as SNHLY and CDR2 as FYNNEI. There are 15 residues in the CDR3. V lost 4 bases, J lost 7 bases, and 19 bases lay in between. This chain's CDR3 is CASSARAAGVGGYTF. CDR3 DNA: TGTGCCAGCAGTGCGCGGGCGGCGGGCGTAGGTGGCTACACCTTC.

The V call is TRBV14, the J call TRBJ2-5; D call uncertain. The CDR3 length is 16 residues. Deletions cut 1 base from V and 4 bases from J, with 16 bases between. The germline V gene has CDR1 SGHDN and CDR2 FVKESK. The CDR3: CASSQGVTVRGETQYF. CDR3 in DNA: TGTGCCAGCAGCCAAGGTGTCACGGTGAGAGGAGAGACCCAGTACTTC.

The gene calls are TRBV6-5 and TRBJ1-2; D gene unclear. Germline CDR1 is MNHEY and CDR2 is SVGAGI. Trimming cost V 0 bases and J 7 bases, with 18 bases left between them. The length of the CDR3 is 16 residues. The CDR3 loop reads CASSYSSPGRRGGYTF. The CDR3 DNA reads TGTGCCAGCAGTTACTCGTCTCCCGGGAGGCGTGGTGGCTACACCTTC.

This clone was seen only once. Germline is not matched at one junction end, which may reflect a read error. The chain couples TRBV7-2 to TRBJ2-2; 8 nucleotides match TRBD1. The CDR3 length is 13 residues. Germline CDR1 is SGHTA and CDR2 is FQGNSA. CDR3 coding DNA: TGTGCCAGCAGCCCCCGGACAGGGTGGGACCTGTTTTTT. It translates to CASSPRTGWDLFF.

The chain joins TRBV28 to TRBJ2-5; TRBD1 aligns across 11 bases. From germline, CDR1 is MDHEN and CDR2 SYDVKM. The CDR3 covers 16 residues. Trimming removed 1 base from V and 5 bases from J; junction bases left unmatched: 6. CDR3 in DNA: TGTGCCAGCAGTTTATTAGGACAGGGGGCCTGGGAGACCCAGTACTTC. This sequence encodes CASSLLGQGAWETQYF.

The CDR3 reads CSVEAHRGGEQYF. The CDR3 DNA follows: TGCAGCGTTGAAGCCCACAGGGGAGGCGAGCAGTACTTC. V gene TRBV29-1 combines with J gene TRBJ2-7; D perhaps matches TRBD1 (7 bases). The V end lost 1 base, the J end lost 6 bases, and 13 bases lay between the germline ends. Germline CDR1 and CDR2: SQVTM and ANQGSEA. This CDR3 region has 13 residues.

The chain links TRBV10-3 to TRBJ2-5; 7 positions match TRBD2. Looked up from germline, CDR1 is ENHRY and CDR2 is SYGVKD. The J segment lost 3 bases and the V segment lost 4 bases, leaving 5 bases of the junction unmatched. The CDR3 extends over 14 amino acids. CDR3 bases: TGTGCCATCAGTGGGGGAGGGCCGGAAGAGACCCAGTACTTC. It translates to CAISGGGPEETQYF.

The chain has TRBV19 and TRBJ2-3; D unclear. CDR1 LNHDA and CDR2 SQIVND come from the germline V gene (reference sequence). With 1 base removed from V and 4 bases from J, the gap between germline ends came to 6 bases. This CDR3 has 13 residues. In nucleotides, the CDR3 is TGTGCCAGTAGTATAGGTCTCGCAGATACGCAGTATTTT. This gives the protein CASSIGLADTQYF.

V usage is TRBV5-1 and J usage is TRBJ1-1; D not certain. CDR1 and CDR2 from the germline V gene are SGHRS and YFSETQ. The CDR3 is 16 amino acids. V was pared by 1 base and J by 2 bases, with 15 bases between. The CDR3 nucleotides read TGCGCCAGCAGCTTGATTCGGCGGCAGACCAACACTGAAGCTTTCTTT. It specifies CASSLIRRQTNTEAFF.

The chain recombines TRBV25-1 with TRBJ2-7, with 9 bases identical to TRBD2. There are 15 residues in the CDR3. The junction had 9 bases not matched to a gene; V was cut back by 4 bases and J by 5 bases. In germline, CDR1 is MGHDK, CDR2 SYGVNS. Written as DNA, the CDR3 is TGTGCCAGCAGTGGGGGGGGGACTAGCCAGGACGAGCAGTACTTC. It encodes CASSGGGTSQDEQYF.

The CDR3 protein is CASSLGSAHSGNTIYF. DNA for the CDR3: TGTGCCAGCAGCTTAGGTTCAGCCCACTCTGGAAACACCATATATTTT. The chain has TRBV7-2 and TRBJ1-3; no reliable D call. Trimming removed 1 base at V and 0 bases at J, with 10 bases between. Germline V gene lookup returns CDR1 SGHTA and CDR2 FQGNSA. The CDR3 sequence is 16 residues long.

The genes are TRBV5-1 and TRBJ2-4; D remains unclear. Germline CDR1 and CDR2: SGHRS and YFSETQ. Trimming left V 2 bases short and J 0 bases short, with 9 bases between. The CDR3 loop spans 15 amino acids. CDR3 in amino acids: CASSLTATAKNIQYF. The CDR3 region has the DNA TGCGCCAGCAGCTTAACAGCGACAGCCAAAAACATTCAGTACTTC.

The V call is TRBV18, the J call TRBJ2-7; TRBD1 matches at 7 bases. V was pared by 3 bases and J by 2 bases, with 7 bases of the junction left unmatched. Germline V CDR1 and CDR2: KGHSH, LQKENI. The CDR3 runs 15 residues. The CDR3, as DNA: TGTGCCAGCTCACCTAGACAGGGCGGAACCTACGAGCAGTACTTC. It translates to CASSPRQGGTYEQYF.

The gene calls are TRBV30 and TRBJ2-7, with 12 nucleotides matching TRBD2. The J segment lost 3 bases and the V segment lost 8 bases, leaving 8 bases of the junction unmatched. Germline CDR1 GTSNPN, CDR2 SVGIG (reference sequence). This CDR3 comprises 14 residues. For the CDR3, the DNA is TGTGCCGGTTCTAGCGGGGGGGTGTTCTACGAGCAGTACTTC. It codes for CAGSSGGVFYEQYF.

The chain joins TRBV7-2 to TRBJ2-7; D may match TRBD1 or TRBD2 (5 bases each). The germline V and J ends were trimmed by 5 bases and 6 bases, with 26 bases remaining between them. Germline V lookup: CDR1 SGHTA, CDR2 FQGNSA. The length of the CDR3 is 17 residues. CDR3 nucleotide sequence: TGTGCCAGCAGCCGTAGTCACGGGACGTCATCCTGGGGCGAGCAGTACTTC. This sequence encodes CASSRSHGTSSWGEQYF.

This chain joins TRBV10-1 and TRBJ1-2; TRBD1 might be the D (5 bases). The V and J ends lost 8 bases and 6 bases respectively, with 19 bases between them. Germline assignment: CDR1 WNHNN and CDR2 SYGVQD (reference sequence). The CDR3 runs 14 residues. CDR3 bases: TGCGCCAGCGCGGGACCGCCTGCGGTAAATGGCTACACCTTC. It yields the protein CASAGPPAVNGYTF.

The V call is TRBV14, the J call TRBJ1-1, with D uncertain. Germline-derived CDR1 and CDR2 are SGHDN and FVKESK. V was trimmed by 0 bases and J by 7 bases, leaving 15 bases between them. The CDR3 sequence is 15 residues long. The CDR3: CASSQDSPFVSEAFF. CDR3 in DNA: TGTGCCAGCAGCCAAGATTCCCCCTTTGTCAGTGAAGCTTTCTTT. Based on the CDR3 plus reference TRBV14 and TRBJ1-1, the full variable domain is EAGVTQFPSHSVIEKGQTVTLRCDPISGHDNLYWYRRVMGKEIKFLLHFVKESKQDESGMPNNRFLAERTGGTYSTLKVQPAELEDSGVYFCASSQDSPFVSEAFFGQGTRLTVV.

The chain joins TRBV10-2 to TRBJ2-3; the D gene could be TRBD1 or TRBD2 (6 bases each). There are 14 residues in the CDR3. CDR1 WSHSY and CDR2 SAAADI come from the germline V gene. Trimming removed 5 bases from V and 3 bases from J, with 12 bases in between. CDR3 sequence reads: CASSFGGRTDTQYF. CDR3 sequence (DNA): TGCGCCAGCAGTTTTGGGGGGCGGACAGATACGCAGTATTTT.

The rearrangement joins TRBV10-3 to TRBJ2-7; 9 nucleotides align to TRBD1. The CDR3 is 14 residues long. CDR1 and CDR2 (germline): ENHRY, SYGVKD. With 10 bases clipped from V and 7 bases from J, the junction kept 14 bases outside the gene matches. The CDR3 sequence: CATQQGAATGEQYF. The CDR3 DNA follows: TGTGCCACCCAACAGGGGGCGGCTACGGGAGAGCAGTACTTC.